These T cell receptor beta chains were read from a single sample in a study of read filtering for tumor transcriptome and immune sequencing. Via MiXCR, TCRdb re-called the reads, giving one row per CDR3 protein. The sample holds 120,000 or so distinct CDR3 sequences, approximately 12% seen once. The source material was a population of CD138-negative cells sorted from bone marrow. The receptor set was obtained from a donor at least 40 years old with multiple myeloma. Each CDR3 is given with its conserved first and last residue. A D gene is named only where the DNA matches it firmly. Size values are once, few and many counts, or a class for expanded clones, and some rows have none.

TRBV12-3/TRBV12-4	TRBD2	many	TRBJ2-1	CASSSQREEPYNEQFF	TGTGCCAGCAGTTCGCAGCGGGAGGAACCTTACAATGAGCAGTTCTTC
TRBV24-1	TRBD2	many	TRBJ2-3	CATSNRASGTTDTQYF	TGTGCCACCAGTAATAGGGCTAGCGGGACGACAGATACGCAGTATTTT
TRBV27	TRBD1	few	TRBJ2-2	CASRRDRNTGELFF	TGTGCCAGCAGACGGGACAGGAACACCGGGGAGCTGTTTTTT
TRBV20-1	-	-	TRBJ1-1	CSASPSGIAEAFF	TGCAGTGCGTCCCCTTCAGGAATCGCTGAAGCTTTCTTT
TRBV12-5	-	-	TRBJ2-1	CASGLGRDGQQFF	TGTGCTAGTGGTTTGGGACGGGACGGCCAGCAGTTCTTC
TRBV6-1	-	many	TRBJ2-1	CASLSASSYNEQFF	TGTGCCAGCCTAAGCGCAAGCTCCTACAATGAGCAGTTCTTC
TRBV11-2	TRBD2	many	TRBJ2-7	CASSSITSGSLYEQYF	TGTGCCAGCAGCTCAATTACTAGCGGGAGCTTATACGAGCAGTACTTC
TRBV29-1	-	few	TRBJ2-5	CSVERQRETQYF	TGCAGCGTTGAGCGTCAGCGAGAGACCCAGTACTTC
TRBV5-1	TRBD2	many	TRBJ2-1	CASSLDGVREGEQFF	TGCGCCAGCAGCTTGGATGGGGTCCGGGAGGGCGAGCAGTTCTTC
TRBV7-2	-	many	TRBJ1-1	CASSLGVAGYASAEAFF	TGTGCCAGCAGCTTAGGAGTAGCAGGGTATGCATCGGCTGAAGCTTTCTTT